What follows are 29 T cell receptor beta chains derived from one specimen sequenced in a study of T cell repertoires in cytomegalovirus infection (dated by TCRdb to between 2019 and 2020). Sequencing instrument: Illumina HiSeq 1500. The public reads were reanalyzed by TCRdb: fastp trimming at Q25, MiXCR alignment, in-frame beta chains only. Rows with a matching CDR3 protein are joined into one entry that keeps the most common DNA and genes. Across this sample there are 80,000 to 130,000 distinct CDR3 sequences, with 20% to 30% seen only once. Clones ranked in the top ten supply 35% to 50% of the sample. Sequenced: CD8+ T cells from PBMCs. The receptors originated from a human donor in good health (CMV status not recorded). Some clones in this sample may be carry-over from other donors' samples.

Ten or more counts support this clonotype. The rearrangement links TRBV19 to TRBJ1-1; D not resolved. The germline CDR1 and CDR2 sequences are LNHDA and SQIVND (reference sequence). Trimming left V 4 bases short and J 0 bases short, with 9 bases between. The CDR3 is 14 amino acids. The CDR3 coding sequence is TGTGCCAGTAGTACCCCTATCATGAACACTGAAGCTTTCTTT. Residues: CASSTPIMNTEAFF.

This clonotype was counted only a few times. This chain joins TRBV4-1 and TRBJ1-2, with D perhaps matching TRBD1 (5 bases). Trimming removed 0 bases at V and 0 bases at J, with 8 bases between. The CDR3 sequence is 15 residues long. The germline V gene encodes CDR1 MGHRA and CDR2 YSYEKL. The CDR3 loop reads CASSQDAGPNYGYTF. In nucleotides, the CDR3 is TGCGCCAGCAGCCAAGATGCGGGGCCTAACTATGGCTACACCTTC.

This chain links TRBV2 with TRBJ1-2; a possible D gene is TRBD1 (5 bases). V gave up 5 bases and J gave up 5 bases, with 12 bases separating them. Germline CDR1 and CDR2: SNHLY and FYNNEI. The CDR3 has 13 amino acids. The CDR3 is CASSQNRGYGYTF. In DNA form, the CDR3 reads TGTGCCAGCAGTCAAAACCGGGGGTATGGCTACACCTTC.

The V gene is TRBV7-6, the J gene TRBJ2-2, with TRBD2 identical over 7 bases. The CDR3 extends over 16 amino acids. V gave up 0 bases and J gave up 3 bases; unmatched junction bases: 4. Germline CDR1 and CDR2: SGHVS and FNYEAQ. The CDR3 DNA reads as TGTGCCAGCAGCTTAGCGGCGGGGGAAGACACCGGGGAGCTGTTTTTT. It encodes CASSLAAGEDTGELFF.

Many counts were recorded for this clonotype. The genes are TRBV6-6 and TRBJ1-5, with D possibly being TRBD1 (6 bases). The CDR3 is 16 residues long. CDR1 and CDR2 (germline): MNHNY, SVGAGI (reference sequence). V was clipped by 7 bases and J by 7 bases, with 23 bases between them. CDR3: CASTSTWTDPDQPQHF. For the CDR3, the DNA is TGTGCCAGCACTTCCACCTGGACAGACCCGGACCAGCCCCAGCATTTT.

The chain joins TRBV11-2 to TRBJ2-7; D ambiguous. With 2 bases removed from V and 3 bases from J, the gap between germline ends came to 8 bases. The CDR3 covers 13 residues. Per the germline V gene, CDR1 is SGHAT and CDR2 is FQNNGV. The CDR3 bases are TGTGCCAGCAGCTTACGCGTTCACTACGAGCAGTACTTC. Protein: CASSLRVHYEQYF.

The V and J genes are TRBV6-5 and TRBJ2-2; D uncertain. The CDR3 runs 16 residues. V dropped 8 bases and J dropped 1 base, with 17 bases sitting between them. Germline values: CDR1 MNHEY, CDR2 SVGAGI. This CDR3 reads CASQDFWSQNTGELFF. CDR3 nucleotide sequence: TGTGCCAGCCAGGATTTCTGGAGTCAGAACACCGGGGAGCTGTTTTTT.

The chain joins TRBV12-3 or TRBV12-4 to TRBJ2-7; perhaps D is TRBD1 or TRBD2 (6 bases each). V was trimmed by 6 bases and J by 3 bases, leaving 18 bases between them. CDR3 length: 15 amino acids. CDR3 bases: TGTGCCAGCAGCCTATCCTCGGGGGCCAGCTACGAGCAGTACTTC. It is translated as CASSLSSGASYEQYF.

This clonotype was seen ten or more times. The chain is built from TRBV28 and TRBJ2-3, with 8 bases that match TRBD1. The germline CDR1 and CDR2 sequences are MDHEN and SYDVKM. Trimming removed 5 bases from V and 2 bases from J; junction bases left unmatched: 6. The CDR3 is 15 amino acids. The CDR3 reads CASSNGQGYTDTQYF. The CDR3 DNA sequence: TGTGCCAGCAGTAACGGACAGGGATACACAGATACGCAGTATTTT.

This clonotype appeared many times. Written as DNA, the CDR3 is TGTGCCAGCAGCTCCCCCGGCGAGGGGGCGCGGGGCAATGAGCAGTTCTTC. Its translation is CASSSPGEGARGNEQFF. The gene calls are TRBV7-2 and TRBJ2-1; D is possibly TRBD1 (7 bases). Germline CDR1 and CDR2: SGHTA and FQGNSA. Trimming cost V 4 bases and J 6 bases, with 22 bases left between them. The CDR3 contains 17 residues.

The chain couples TRBV18 to TRBJ1-6; weak D call: TRBD1 (6 bases). V gave up 0 bases and J gave up 7 bases, with 10 bases separating them. The CDR3 runs 15 residues. CDR1 KGHSH and CDR2 LQKENI come from the germline V gene. The CDR3, as DNA: TGTGCCAGCTCACCACCCAACAGGGCGAATTCACCCCTCCACTTT. Encoded protein: CASSPPNRANSPLHF. The full variable domain, its missing parts supplied by reference TRBV18 and TRBJ1-6, is NAGVMQNPRHLVRRRGQEARLRCSPMKGHSHVYWYRQLPEEGLKFMVYLQKENIIDESGMPKERFSAEFPKEGPSILRIQQVVRGDSAAYFCASSPPNRANSPLHFGNGTRLTVT.

This clonotype was seen ten or more times. CDR3 sequence reads: CASSSGGFPNTDTQYF. The CDR3 bases are TGTGCCAGCAGCTCGGGGGGTTTCCCGAACACAGATACGCAGTATTTT. This chain links TRBV7-2 with TRBJ2-3, with 7 bases that match TRBD2. Unmatched junction bases numbered 9, after V lost 4 bases and J lost 2 bases. The germline CDR1 and CDR2 sequences are SGHTA and FQGNSA. The CDR3 consists of 16 residues.

This clonotype was counted many times. The gene calls are TRBV7-6 and TRBJ1-5, with D hard to call. Germline V gene data show CDR1 as SGHVS and CDR2 as FNYEAQ. The CDR3 has 15 amino acids. Trimming stripped 1 base from V and 3 bases from J, with 10 bases between. The CDR3 protein is CASSLERGFNQPQHF. The CDR3 DNA is TGTGCCAGCAGCTTAGAACGGGGATTCAATCAGCCCCAGCATTTT.

This clonotype came up a few times. The chain recombines TRBV7-6 with TRBJ2-5; maybe TRBD1 (5 bases). CDR3 length: 13 amino acids. The germline CDR1 and CDR2 sequences are SGHVS and FNYEAQ. Deletions cut 9 bases from V and 2 bases from J, with 13 bases between. The CDR3 sequence is CASPDIRQETQYF. DNA for the CDR3: TGTGCCAGTCCGGACATACGTCAAGAGACCCAGTACTTC.

In this sample, this clonotype turned up many times. The V and J genes are TRBV11-2 and TRBJ2-7; possible D gene TRBD1, 5 bases. There are 13 residues in the CDR3. V lost 0 bases and J lost 7, with 10 bases in between. Looked up from germline, CDR1 is SGHAT and CDR2 is FQNNGV. The CDR3 reads CASSLEGVREQYF. The CDR3 coding sequence is TGTGCCAGCAGCTTAGAAGGGGTGAGGGAGCAGTACTTC.

At least ten counts were recorded for this clonotype. V usage is TRBV7-6 and J usage is TRBJ2-3; 14 bases line up with TRBD2. V shed 5 bases, J shed 5 bases, and the junction held 9 bases outside the gene matches. This CDR3 comprises 17 residues. In germline, CDR1 is SGHVS, CDR2 FNYEAQ. CDR3: CASSPGLAGAPRDTQYF. The CDR3 DNA is TGTGCCAGCAGCCCGGGACTAGCGGGGGCTCCACGAGATACGCAGTATTTT.

The chain carries TRBV19 and TRBJ2-3; 9 nucleotides align to TRBD2. This CDR3 contains 14 residues. V lost 1 base and J lost 6; bases outside the gene matches: 2. CDR1 LNHDA and CDR2 SQIVND come from the germline V gene (reference sequence). In nucleotides, the CDR3 is TGTGCCAGTAGTATAGCTAGCGGGGTGGATACGCAGTATTTT. This codes for CASSIASGVDTQYF.

The chain uses TRBV5-5 and TRBJ2-7; D assignment may be TRBD1 or TRBD2 (6 bases each). V lost 4 bases to trimming and J lost 7 bases, with 18 bases between them. The germline V gene encodes CDR1 SGHKS and CDR2 YYEKEE (reference sequence). The CDR3 is 14 residues long. CDR3 DNA sequence: TGTGCCAGCAGCCCACAGGGCCCCGGGGGAGAGCAGTACTTC. Translation gives CASSPQGPGGEQYF.

The CDR3 loop reads CSAPGDTEAFF. The CDR3 DNA sequence: TGCAGTGCCCCAGGGGACACTGAAGCTTTCTTT. The genes are TRBV20-1 and TRBJ1-1; a possible D gene is TRBD1 (6 bases). With 6 bases removed from V and 3 bases from J, the gap between germline ends came to 8 bases. Germline CDR1 and CDR2: DFQATT and SNEGSKA (reference sequence). The CDR3 consists of 11 residues.

The V call is TRBV11-2, the J call TRBJ2-2, with D possibly matching TRBD2 (6 bases). The CDR3 has 19 residues. The V gene lost 6 bases and the J gene lost 2 bases, with 25 bases spanning the gap. The V gene's germline CDR1 is SGHAT and CDR2 FQNNGV. The CDR3 coding sequence is TGTGCCAGCAGGCAACCGGAGGGTGCTGGCTGGATCAACACCGGGGAGCTGTTTTTT. Translation gives CASRQPEGAGWINTGELFF.

The chain employs TRBV2 and TRBJ2-4; D tentatively reads TRBD1 or TRBD2 (5 bases each). Germline V CDR1 and CDR2: SNHLY, FYNNEI. The CDR3 length is 16 residues. V lost 7 bases, J lost 0 bases, and 16 bases lay in between. The CDR3 DNA sequence: TGTGCCAGCACCGAAACGGGACGGGTAGCCAAAAACATTCAGTACTTC. This encodes CASTETGRVAKNIQYF.

The rearrangement joins TRBV10-2 to TRBJ2-1; 10 bases are a match to TRBD2. V shed 4 bases, J shed 8 bases, and the junction held 8 bases outside the gene matches. Germline V gives CDR1 WSHSY, CDR2 SAAADI. The CDR3 is 15 residues long. The CDR3 protein is CASSGQREGIYEQFF. The CDR3 DNA sequence: TGCGCCAGCAGTGGTCAGCGGGAGGGCATCTATGAGCAGTTCTTC.

The chain has TRBV2 and TRBJ2-3; 10 nucleotides align to TRBD2. CDR1 and CDR2 (germline): SNHLY, FYNNEI. V shed 7 bases, J shed 0 bases, and the junction held 16 bases outside the gene matches. The CDR3 sequence is 19 residues long. This CDR3 is CASTHSASGGGPSTDTQYF. The CDR3 DNA is TGTGCCAGCACCCACTCGGCTAGCGGGGGAGGCCCTAGCACAGATACGCAGTATTTT.

This clonotype was counted between two and nine times. The chain couples TRBV6-6 to TRBJ2-3; D may be TRBD1 or TRBD2 (5 bases each). V lost 4 bases to trimming and J lost 1 base, with 12 bases between them. The CDR3 is made up of 15 amino acids. From germline, CDR1 is MNHNY and CDR2 SVGAGI (reference sequence). CDR3 residues: CASSSRDRGTDTQYF. The CDR3 DNA sequence: TGTGCCAGCAGTTCCCGGGACCGGGGCACAGATACGCAGTATTTT.

Turning to this clonotype: A read error may explain this, as a much larger clone is one base away. The chain combines TRBV6-2 or TRBV6-3 with TRBJ2-1; D call uncertain. Germline loops: CDR1 MNHEY, CDR2 SVGEGT. Trimming took 7 bases from V and 6 from J, leaving 10 bases between them. The CDR3 totals 12 residues. In nucleotides, the CDR3 is TGTGCCAGCATGGTGACTTGCAATGAGCAGTTCTTC. This codes for CASMVTCNEQFF.

J is TRBJ1-4 and V is TRBV12-3 or TRBV12-4; D is uncertain. This CDR3 spans 16 amino acids. Trimming left V 4 bases short and J 0 bases short, with 12 bases between. CDR3 DNA sequence: TGTGCCAGCAGTTCGTTCTCTGGGGCAACTAATGAAAAACTGTTTTTT. Its translation is CASSSFSGATNEKLFF.

The rearrangement links TRBV30 to TRBJ2-7, with D maybe TRBD2 (7 bases). From germline, CDR1 is GTSNPN and CDR2 SVGIG (reference sequence). This CDR3 comprises 13 residues. Trimming removed 7 bases at V and 5 bases at J, with 18 bases between. The CDR3 DNA sequence: TGTGCCTCCGAGGAGGGGGGGTTGAACGAGCAGTACTTC. Residues: CASEEGGLNEQYF.

This clonotype was recorded many times. This rearrangement joins TRBV27 to TRBJ2-1; D is undetermined. CDR3 length: 16 residues. Per the germline V gene, CDR1 is MNHEY and CDR2 is SMNVEV (reference sequence). Between the trimmed V and J ends, which lost 4 bases and 0 bases, there was a span of 13 bases. CDR3 sequence (DNA): TGTGCCAGCAGTTCCCCTTATTCAAGCTCCTACAATGAGCAGTTCTTC. Translating gives CASSSPYSSSYNEQFF.

Ten or more counts support this clonotype. The chain employs TRBV7-2 and TRBJ2-7, with TRBD1 identical over 7 bases. Germline assignment: CDR1 SGHTA and CDR2 FQGNSA. J gave up 2 bases and V 8 bases, and 12 bases lay outside the gene matches. The CDR3 consists of 15 residues. The CDR3 is CASVTPRGQTYEQYF. Here the CDR3 DNA reads TGTGCCAGCGTCACGCCCCGGGGACAGACCTACGAGCAGTACTTC.